The present TCR beta chain was sequenced within a study of T-cell memory formation after mild COVID-19. About the research overall: The study found TCR clusters largely donor specific.

Germline V gene sequence: CDR1 LGHNA, CDR2 YSLEER. The CDR3 loop spans 16 amino acids. V lost 3 bases, J lost 5 bases, and 12 bases stayed unmatched. TCRdb called the 5' RACE reads again in MiXCR, with one record for every CDR3 protein. Among about 350,000 distinct CDR3 sequences listed, around 27% were seen once. Study-wide findings and caveats: The second-wave clones peaking on day 37 were not confirmed as SARS-CoV-2-specific. Pre-infection memory contained some responding clones, which suggested that cross-reactive memory had joined.

Notes on this clonotype: As yet, its antigen is unknown.

Sequenced input: PBMCs or a T cell subset sorted from them (not recorded which). V is TRBV4-3 and J is TRBJ2-5, with TRBD1 identical over 7 bases. The origin of this receptor is an adult woman who had mild COVID-19 (a few samples of this study predate the infection). Cell type and time point are not known. CDR3 in DNA: TGCGCCAGCAGCCAGGGTTTACAGGGGTTCTTGGAGACCCAGTACTTC. It codes for CASSQGLQGFLETQYF.